A single sample gave rise to the 31 T cell receptor beta chains below, sequenced in a study of shared clonotypes between healthy human individuals. Produced via immunoSEQ multiplex PCR; TCRdb's table is partial and in-frame only. The sample has some 2,100,000 clones; approximately 94% are singletons. The naive CD8 subset, CD45RO-negative cells positively selected for CCR7, excluded terminally differentiated effector memory CD45RA+ cells. The sample consisted of naive CD8+ T cells from PBMCs. These TCRs come from a man between 18 and 35 years old in good health. Some clones in this sample may be carry-over from other donors' samples.

The V and J genes are TRBV7-2 and TRBJ2-7, with D uncertain. This CDR3 contains 14 residues. The germline CDR1 and CDR2 sequences are SGHTA and FQGNSA. V lost 2 bases, J lost 1 base, and 9 bases lay in between. The CDR3 sequence: CASSLIGRSYEQYF. The CDR3 DNA sequence: TGTGCCAGCAGCTTAATCGGCAGGTCCTACGAGCAGTACTTC.

As DNA, the CDR3 is TGTGCCAGCAGTGAAAGGAGAGCAGGGTCGAACACTGAAGCTTTCTTT. Protein product: CASSERRAGSNTEAFF. The V gene is TRBV2, the J gene TRBJ1-1, with D perhaps TRBD1 (5 bases). Between the trimmed V and J ends, which lost 2 bases and 1 base, there was a span of 14 bases. The germline CDR1 and CDR2 sequences are SNHLY and FYNNEI. The CDR3 has 16 residues. Combining the CDR3 with reference TRBV2 and TRBJ1-1 gives the whole variable domain EPEVTQTPSHQVTQMGQEVILRCVPISNHLYFYWYRQILGQKVEFLVSFYNNEISEKSEIFDDQFSVERPDGSNFTLKIRSTKLEDSAMYFCASSERRAGSNTEAFFGQGTRLTVV.

The gene calls are TRBV2 and TRBJ2-1; D gene uncertain. Germline V gives CDR1 SNHLY, CDR2 FYNNEI. CDR3 length: 14 residues. V was cut by 6 bases and J by 9 bases, with 18 bases left in between. In DNA form, the CDR3 reads TGTGCCAGCAGGAAGGACCCAACGTCGGGTGAGCAGTTCTTC. Translation gives CASRKDPTSGEQFF.

The chain links TRBV11-2 to TRBJ2-5, with 7 bases aligning to TRBD1. The CDR3 is 14 residues long. V shed 2 bases, J shed 2 bases, and the junction held 2 bases outside the gene matches. Germline lookup yields CDR1 SGHAT and CDR2 FQNNGV. The CDR3 DNA is TGTGCCAGCAGCTTACGGGACAGACAAGAGACCCAGTACTTC. Its translation: CASSLRDRQETQYF.

This chain joins TRBV27 and TRBJ1-1; maybe TRBD1 (6 bases). This CDR3 is 14 amino acids long. Germline values: CDR1 MNHEY, CDR2 SMNVEV (reference sequence). Trimming stripped 1 base from V and 7 bases from J, with 13 bases between. The CDR3 coding sequence is TGTGCCAGCAGTTTATGGGGACATCAGGGTGAAGCTTTCTTT. It encodes CASSLWGHQGEAFF.

The chain links TRBV9 to TRBJ1-2; D gene ambiguous. This CDR3 has 12 residues. CDR1 is SGDLS, CDR2 YYNGEE, per germline. Trimming took off 4 bases at V and 8 bases at J, with 12 bases between the two ends. The CDR3, as DNA: TGTGCCAGCAGCATTAGCCGGGGAGGCTACACCTTC. It yields the protein CASSISRGGYTF. Complete variable domain (other parts from reference TRBV9 and TRBJ1-2): DSGVTQTPKHLITATGQRVTLRCSPRSGDLSVYWYQQSLDQGLQFLIQYYNGEERAKGNILERFSAQQFPDLHSELNLSSLELGDSALYFCASSISRGGYTFGSGTRLTVV.

The chain combines TRBV6-5 with TRBJ2-7; 9 bases map to TRBD1. After removal of 6 bases from V and 3 bases from J, the junction contained 6 bases not matched to a gene. Germline values: CDR1 MNHEY, CDR2 SVGAGI. The CDR3 length is 14 residues. The CDR3 DNA is TGTGCCAGCAGCACAGGGGGCCGCTACTACGAGCAGTACTTC. Its translation is CASSTGGRYYEQYF.

The chain combines TRBV19 with TRBJ2-1, with TRBD2 matching over 8 bases. The CDR3 consists of 17 residues. Unmatched junction bases numbered 14, after V lost 1 base and J lost 9 bases. CDR1 LNHDA and CDR2 SQIVND come from the germline V gene (reference sequence). CDR3 in amino acids: CASSIVSGAVAGGEQFF. The CDR3, as DNA: TGTGCCAGTAGTATAGTGAGCGGAGCCGTTGCGGGGGGTGAGCAGTTCTTC. Full variable domain (rest looked up from reference TRBV19 and TRBJ2-1): DGGITQSPKYLFRKEGQNVTLSCEQNLNHDAMYWYRQDPGQGLRLIYYSQIVNDFQKGDIAEGYSVSREKKESFPLTVTSAQKNPTAFYLCASSIVSGAVAGGEQFFGPGTRLTVL.

The chain carries TRBV4-1 and TRBJ1-1; tentatively, D is TRBD1 (6 bases). The V gene lost 0 bases and the J gene lost 4 bases, with 18 bases spanning the gap. This CDR3 is built from 17 residues. Germline V gene lookup returns CDR1 MGHRA and CDR2 YSYEKL. The chain's CDR3 is CASSQEGAITWGTEAFF. The CDR3 coding sequence is TGCGCCAGCAGCCAAGAGGGGGCTATTACCTGGGGCACTGAAGCTTTCTTT.

This chain uses TRBV4-1 with TRBJ2-1; 10 nucleotides line up with TRBD1. Trimming removed 4 bases from V and 6 bases from J; junction bases left unmatched: 6. Germline CDR1 and CDR2: MGHRA and YSYEKL. The CDR3 has 15 residues. The CDR3 region is CASSLDRGSLNEQFF. DNA of the CDR3: TGCGCCAGCAGCCTGGACAGGGGGAGTCTCAATGAGCAGTTCTTC.

V is TRBV15 and J is TRBJ2-7, with TRBD2 identical over 7 bases. CDR1 is LNHNV, CDR2 YYDKDF, per germline (reference sequence). The CDR3 consists of 12 residues. V was clipped by 6 bases and J by 12 bases; unmatched bases: 11. For the CDR3, the DNA is TGTGCCACCAGTCACGGGGGAGGGGATTCGTACTTC. It encodes CATSHGGGDSYF.

The CDR3 region has the DNA TGTGCCAGCTCACCTAGCGGGATGTACCAAGAGACCCAGTACTTC. Residues: CASSPSGMYQETQYF. The chain is built from TRBV27 and TRBJ2-5, with 9 nucleotides matching TRBD2. Germline V gene sequence: CDR1 MNHEY, CDR2 SMNVEV (reference sequence). This CDR3 is built from 15 residues. V was clipped by 8 bases and J by 0 bases; unmatched bases: 7.

This clone was found a few times. The genes are TRBV5-1 and TRBJ1-1; D not certain. This CDR3 spans 13 amino acids. The germline V and J ends were trimmed by 0 bases and 1 base, with 4 bases remaining between them. Germline CDR1 reads SGHRS; CDR2 reads YFSETQ. This CDR3 reads CASSLGSNTEAFF. The CDR3 bases are TGCGCCAGCAGCTTGGGGTCGAACACTGAAGCTTTCTTT.

V is TRBV5-1 and J is TRBJ2-1; tentatively, D is TRBD1 (5 bases). This CDR3 contains 12 residues. V was trimmed by 3 bases and J by 8 bases, leaving 9 bases between them. Germline CDR1 reads SGHRS; CDR2 reads YFSETQ. This CDR3 reads CASSSDKYEQFF. The CDR3 DNA is TGCGCCAGCAGCTCGGACAAGTATGAGCAGTTCTTC.

The chain employs TRBV10-3 and TRBJ2-2, with unresolved D. From germline, CDR1 is ENHRY and CDR2 SYGVKD. The ends were cut back, 3 bases at V and 2 bases at J, with 7 bases in the middle. This CDR3 has 14 amino acids. CDR3 sequence: CAISDPQNTGELFF. The CDR3 bases are TGTGCCATCAGTGATCCTCAAAACACCGGGGAGCTGTTTTTT.

This chain links TRBV6-5 with TRBJ1-1; D remains ambiguous. Per the germline V gene, CDR1 is MNHEY and CDR2 is SVGAGI. The length of the CDR3 is 14 residues. V was shortened by 6 bases and J by 4 bases, with 15 bases between the two germline ends. The CDR3 bases are TGTGCCAGCAGCCGAGGAGATCGCGTCACTGAAGCTTTCTTT. It yields the protein CASSRGDRVTEAFF.

The chain combines TRBV7-3 with TRBJ2-4, with D possibly being TRBD1 or TRBD2 (6 bases each). The V end was cut by 1 base, the J end by 8 bases, with 12 bases between. The germline CDR1 and CDR2 sequences are SGHTA and FQGTGA. The CDR3 is 14 residues long. The CDR3 DNA follows: TGTGCCAGCAGCTTAAATGGGGGGCTAGACATTCAGTACTTC. Protein sequence: CASSLNGGLDIQYF.

The chain uses TRBV9 and TRBJ2-3, with TRBD2 matching 8 bases. V lost 4 bases to trimming and J lost 1 base; unmatched junction nucleotides: 14. CDR1 is SGDLS, CDR2 YYNGEE, per germline. This CDR3 region has 18 residues. CDR3 in amino acids: CASSSQKERERGTDTQYF. DNA for the CDR3: TGTGCCAGCAGCTCCCAGAAGGAGCGGGAGAGGGGCACAGATACGCAGTATTTT.

The J gene is TRBJ1-1, the V gene TRBV7-2; D gene unclear. V was shortened by 5 bases and J by 6 bases, with 13 bases between the two germline ends. Germline V gene data show CDR1 as SGHTA and CDR2 as FQGNSA. CDR3 length: 13 amino acids. The CDR3 DNA is TGTGCCAGCAGCCCCGCGGGCCGGGCTGAAGCTTTCTTT. The encoded protein is CASSPAGRAEAFF. The full variable domain, rest sourced from reference TRBV7-2 and TRBJ1-1, is GAGVSQSPSNKVTEKGKDVELRCDPISGHTALYWYRQSLGQGLEFLIYFQGNSAPDKSGLPSDRFSAERTGGSVSTLTIQRTQQEDSAVYLCASSPAGRAEAFFGQGTRLTVV.

Only one count was recorded for this clone. This rearrangement joins TRBV7-3 to TRBJ2-1, with 9 bases matching TRBD2. This CDR3 has 17 residues. The ends lost 1 base at V and 10 bases at J; junction bases unmatched: 14. Germline-derived CDR1 and CDR2 are SGHTA and FQGTGA. CDR3 nucleotide sequence: TGTGCCAGCAGCTTAATACGGCGGGAGGGCCGGCGAGGAGAGCAGTTCTTC. This gives the protein CASSLIRREGRRGEQFF.

This chain links TRBV19 with TRBJ1-1, with D unclear. The V gene's germline CDR1 is LNHDA and CDR2 SQIVND (reference sequence). V gave up 7 bases and J gave up 0 bases, with 9 bases separating them. The CDR3 loop spans 13 amino acids. Here the CDR3 DNA reads TGTGCCAGTAACCCCTCACTGAACACTGAAGCTTTCTTT. Encoded protein: CASNPSLNTEAFF.

About this clone itself: Other DNA variants within this sample encode the same CDR3. The V gene is TRBV7-6, the J gene TRBJ1-1, with TRBD1 identical over 9 bases. Germline V CDR1 and CDR2: SGHVS, FNYEAQ. This CDR3 region has 15 residues. After removal of 5 bases from V and 0 bases from J, the junction contained 4 bases not matched to a gene. The CDR3 spells CASSLGQGMNTEAFF. DNA for the CDR3: TGTGCCAGCAGCCTGGGACAGGGTATGAACACTGAAGCTTTCTTT.

The V gene is TRBV28, the J gene TRBJ1-5; D unresolved. The germline CDR1 and CDR2 sequences are MDHEN and SYDVKM. With 5 bases removed from V and 9 bases from J, the gap between germline ends came to 11 bases. The CDR3 is made up of 12 amino acids. DNA for the CDR3: TGTGCCAGCAGTATTACAGCAACGCCCCAGCATTTT. It encodes CASSITATPQHF.

CDR3 DNA: TGTGCCAGCAACTCGGGACGGGAGGGCGCGGAAAATCAGCCCCAGCATTTT. Translating gives CASNSGREGAENQPQHF. V usage is TRBV28 and J usage is TRBJ1-5; D is perhaps TRBD1 (5 bases). Trimming removed 7 bases at V and 4 bases at J, with 23 bases between. The CDR3 contains 17 residues. From germline, CDR1 is MDHEN and CDR2 SYDVKM.

The chain combines TRBV28 with TRBJ2-7, with TRBD2 as a possible D gene (5 bases). The germline V gene has CDR1 MDHEN and CDR2 SYDVKM. V lost 1 base and J lost 3, with 10 bases in between. The CDR3 loop spans 14 amino acids. CDR3 DNA: TGTGCCAGCAGTTTATCCCGACGGGGCTACGAGCAGTACTTC. Protein product: CASSLSRRGYEQYF.

J is TRBJ2-5 and V is TRBV4-1; 9 nucleotides match TRBD2. The J call is in doubt because the DNA end fits TRBJ2-7 better. CDR3 length: 17 residues. From germline, CDR1 is MGHRA and CDR2 YSYEKL. CDR3 bases: TGCGCCAGCAGCCCTACCGGCGCGGGAGGGAATTTGGGCGAGCAGTACTTC. This translates into CASSPTGAGGNLGEQYF.

This clone appeared a single time. Other DNA sequences in the sample encode the same CDR3. The rearrangement uses TRBV9 and TRBJ2-1; 11 bases are shared with TRBD2. Germline trimming cut 0 bases from V and 5 bases from J; bases unmatched to any gene: 4. This CDR3 comprises 16 residues. Germline V lookup: CDR1 SGDLS, CDR2 YYNGEE. The CDR3 nucleotides are TGTGCCAGCAGCGTAGGGCTAGCGGGAGGTAACAATGAGCAGTTCTTC. This gives the protein CASSVGLAGGNNEQFF.

The rearrangement links TRBV19 to TRBJ2-3, with TRBD2 matching over 7 bases. Germline CDR1 LNHDA, CDR2 SQIVND (reference sequence). With V trimmed by 5 bases and J by 4 bases, 15 bases remained unmatched. CDR3 size: 17 residues. In DNA, the CDR3 is TGTGCCAGTAGTGCCAAGCTGGGGGGGAAGGGTGCAGATACGCAGTATTTT. Translated: CASSAKLGGKGADTQYF.

V usage is TRBV27 and J usage is TRBJ2-5; 9 bases agree with TRBD1. The junction had 4 bases not matched to a gene; V was cut back by 1 base and J by 4 bases. The V gene's germline CDR1 is MNHEY and CDR2 SMNVEV (reference sequence). The CDR3 is made up of 15 amino acids. CDR3 residues: CASSLWDREGETQYF. The CDR3 coding sequence is TGTGCCAGCAGTTTATGGGACAGGGAAGGAGAGACCCAGTACTTC.

This clone came up once. The V gene is TRBV2, the J gene TRBJ2-7, with TRBD1 as a possible D gene (6 bases). The CDR3 length is 15 residues. The V end lost 4 bases, the J end lost 2 bases, and 15 bases lay between the germline ends. Germline CDR1 SNHLY, CDR2 FYNNEI. CDR3 coding DNA: TGTGCCAGCAGTGGTGGCCCAGGGGTCACCTACGAGCAGTACTTC. It codes for CASSGGPGVTYEQYF.

J is TRBJ2-7 and V is TRBV2; 7 bases match TRBD1. Germline CDR1 and CDR2: SNHLY and FYNNEI. This CDR3 comprises 13 residues. The V and J ends lost 4 bases and 1 base, in that order; junction bases with no gene match: 1. CDR3 in amino acids: CASSGTGSYEQYF. CDR3 coding DNA: TGTGCCAGCAGTGGGACAGGATCCTACGAGCAGTACTTC.